The text below deals with one TCR beta chain. The sample is drawn from a study of T cell responses to AZD1222 COVID-19 vaccine. CDR1 MNHEY and CDR2 SVGEGT come from the germline V gene. Deletions cut 0 bases from V and 1 base from J, with 4 bases between. The CDR3 sequence is 14 residues long. TCRdb keeps only in-frame clones here, not all; method: immunoSEQ multiplex PCR. The sample consists of roughly 110,000 clones, about nine tenths of them appearing once. Material: peripheral blood, obtained 28 days after the second AZD1222 dose. The sequence derives from an adult who received the AZD1222 COVID-19 vaccine. The J gene is TRBJ1-5, the V gene TRBV6-2 or TRBV6-3; no reliable D call. CDR3 in DNA: TGTGCCAGCAGTTACTCGGTCAGCAATCAGCCCCAGCATTTT. Translation gives CASSYSVSNQPQHF.